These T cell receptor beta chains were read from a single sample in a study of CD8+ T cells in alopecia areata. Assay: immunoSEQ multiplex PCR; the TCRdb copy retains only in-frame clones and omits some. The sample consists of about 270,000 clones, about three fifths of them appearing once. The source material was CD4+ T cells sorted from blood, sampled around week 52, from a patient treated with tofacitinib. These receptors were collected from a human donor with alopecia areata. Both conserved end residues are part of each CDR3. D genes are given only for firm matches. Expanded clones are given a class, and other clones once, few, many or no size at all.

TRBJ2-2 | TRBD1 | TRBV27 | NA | CASSSRGRSTGELFF | TGTGCCAGCAGTTCCAGGGGGCGGAGCACCGGGGAGCTGTTTTTT
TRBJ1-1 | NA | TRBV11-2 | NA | CASSLEGAGAEAFF | TGTGCCAGCAGCTTAGAGGGGGCAGGCGCTGAAGCTTTCTTT
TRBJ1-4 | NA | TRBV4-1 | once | CASSQSGRGEEKLFF | TGCGCCAGCAGCCAATCGGGAAGGGGAGAGGAAAAACTGTTTTTT
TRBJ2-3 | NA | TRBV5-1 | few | CASSSGPLVGTQYF | TGCGCCAGCAGCTCGGGACCGCTTGTTGGTACGCAGTATTTT
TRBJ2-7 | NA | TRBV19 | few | CASSPPGKGGYEQYF | TGTGCCAGTAGTCCGCCGGGCAAAGGGGGATACGAGCAGTACTTC
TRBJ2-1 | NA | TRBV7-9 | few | CASSLRGDEQFF | TGTGCCAGCAGCTTAAGGGGAGATGAGCAGTTCTTC
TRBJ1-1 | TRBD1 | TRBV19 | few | CASSIGKGAENTEAFF | TGTGCCAGTAGTATAGGGAAGGGGGCGGAGAACACTGAAGCTTTCTTT
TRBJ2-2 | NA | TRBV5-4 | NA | CASSSGQKNTGELFF | TGTGCCAGCAGCTCGGGGCAAAAGAACACCGGGGAGCTGTTTTTT
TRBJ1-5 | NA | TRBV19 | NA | CASSISGFASEPQHF | TGTGCCAGTAGTATATCCGGCTTCGCCTCGGAGCCCCAGCATTTT
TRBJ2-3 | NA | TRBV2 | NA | CASSETRNTDTQYF | TGTGCCAGCAGTGAGACTCGCAATACAGATACGCAGTATTTT
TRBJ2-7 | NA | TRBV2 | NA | CASSRRDSYEQYF | TGTGCCAGCAGTAGACGGGACTCCTACGAGCAGTACTTC
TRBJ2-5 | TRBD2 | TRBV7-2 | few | CASSLASGAQETQYF | TGTGCCAGCAGCTTAGCTAGCGGGGCCCAAGAGACCCAGTACTTC
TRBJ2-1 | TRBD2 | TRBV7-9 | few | CASSPGGGRRDDEQFF | TGTGCCAGCAGCCCTGGGGGAGGGCGGCGAGACGATGAGCAGTTCTTC
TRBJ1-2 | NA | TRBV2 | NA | CASIPAGARYGYTF | TGTGCCAGCATCCCGGCAGGGGCTAGGTATGGCTACACCTTC
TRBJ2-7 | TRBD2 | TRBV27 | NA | CASSPRLALYEQYF | TGTGCCAGCAGTCCTAGACTAGCGCTCTACGAGCAGTACTTC
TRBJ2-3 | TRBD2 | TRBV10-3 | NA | CAISEGLAGITDTQYF | TGTGCCATCAGTGAGGGACTAGCGGGGATCACAGATACGCAGTATTTT
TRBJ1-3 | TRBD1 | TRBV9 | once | CASSVEGASGNTIYF | TGTGCCAGCAGCGTAGAGGGGGCCTCTGGAAACACCATATATTTT
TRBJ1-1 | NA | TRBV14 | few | CASSQVAGRGTEAFF | TGTGCCAGCAGCCAAGTTGCAGGGAGGGGCACTGAAGCTTTCTTT
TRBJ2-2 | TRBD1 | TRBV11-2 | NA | CASSQSGTGLNTGELFF | TGTGCCAGCAGCCAATCCGGGACAGGGCTGAACACCGGGGAGCTGTTTTTT
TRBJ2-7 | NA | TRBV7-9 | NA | CASSRAGILYEQYF | TGTGCCAGCAGCCGGGCAGGGATCCTCTACGAGCAGTACTTC
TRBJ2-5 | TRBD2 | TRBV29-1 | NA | CSVDGTRGWETQYF | TGCAGCGTTGACGGGACTAGGGGGTGGGAGACCCAGTACTTC
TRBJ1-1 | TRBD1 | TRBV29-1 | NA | CSVAALPGQGNTEAFF | TGCAGCGTTGCGGCCTTACCGGGACAGGGGAACACTGAAGCTTTCTTT
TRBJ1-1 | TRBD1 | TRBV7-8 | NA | CASSRTGGNTEAFF | TGTGCCAGCAGCCGGACAGGGGGGAACACTGAAGCTTTCTTT
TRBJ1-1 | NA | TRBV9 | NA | CASSDRANTEAFF | TGTGCCAGCAGCGACAGGGCTAACACTGAAGCTTTCTTT
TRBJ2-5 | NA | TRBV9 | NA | CASSGEETGFGETQYF | TGTGCCAGCAGCGGAGAGGAAACAGGGTTCGGAGAGACCCAGTACTTC
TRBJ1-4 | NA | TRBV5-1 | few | CASSLEAARAQKLFF | TGCGCCAGCAGCTTGGAGGCCGCCCGAGCGCAAAAACTGTTTTTT
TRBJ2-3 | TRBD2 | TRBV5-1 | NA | CASSLAGTSGETQYF | TGCGCCAGCAGCTTGGCCGGGACTAGCGGGGAGACGCAGTATTTT
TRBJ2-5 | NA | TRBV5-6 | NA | CASSFDRTETQYF | TGTGCCAGCAGCTTTGACAGGACGGAGACCCAGTACTTC
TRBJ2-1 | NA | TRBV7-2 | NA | CASSLQGKSYNEQFF | TGTGCCAGCAGTTTACAGGGTAAATCCTACAATGAGCAGTTCTTC
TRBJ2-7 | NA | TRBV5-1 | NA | CASSLGVRAATDEQYF | TGCGCCAGCAGCTTGGGGGTACGGGCGGCCACCGATGAGCAGTACTTC
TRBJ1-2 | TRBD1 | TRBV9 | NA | CASSVGQGTYGYTF | TGTGCCAGCAGCGTTGGACAGGGAACCTATGGCTACACCTTC
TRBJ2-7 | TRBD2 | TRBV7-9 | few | CASSLGGGRLGEQYF | TGTGCCAGCAGCTTAGGGGGAGGGAGGCTTGGCGAGCAGTACTTC
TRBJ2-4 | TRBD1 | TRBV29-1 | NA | CSVESPTGAGNIQYF | TGCAGCGTTGAGAGCCCGACAGGGGCGGGAAACATTCAGTACTTC
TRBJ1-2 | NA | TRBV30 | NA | CASLVSGWGYTF | TGTGCCTCCCTAGTCTCCGGGTGGGGCTACACCTTC
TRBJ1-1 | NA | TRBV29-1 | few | CSVEMNTEAFF | TGCAGCGTAGAGATGAACACTGAAGCTTTCTTT
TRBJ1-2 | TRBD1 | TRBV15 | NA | CATSRFGQGANYGYTF | TGTGCCACCAGCAGATTTGGACAGGGGGCGAACTATGGCTACACCTTC
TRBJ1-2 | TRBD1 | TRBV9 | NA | CASSPWTGGEPHGYTF | TGTGCCAGCAGCCCTTGGACAGGGGGAGAACCCCATGGCTACACCTTC
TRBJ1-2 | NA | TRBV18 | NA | CASSSNYGYTF | TGTGCCAGCTCATCTAACTATGGCTACACCTTC
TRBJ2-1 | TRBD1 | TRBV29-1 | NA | CSDRQGSSYNEQFF | TGCAGCGACCGACAGGGAAGCTCCTACAATGAGCAGTTCTTC
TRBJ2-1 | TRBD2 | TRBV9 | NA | CASSVEGAGENNEQFF | TGTGCCAGCAGCGTAGAGGGAGCGGGGGAAAACAATGAGCAGTTCTTC
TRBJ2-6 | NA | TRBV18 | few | CASSPQRDFLTF | TGTGCCAGCTCACCACAGAGGGATTTCCTGACTTTC
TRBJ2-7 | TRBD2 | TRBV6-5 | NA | CASSLGLAGVGEQYF | TGTGCCAGTAGTTTGGGACTAGCGGGGGTAGGCGAGCAGTACTTC
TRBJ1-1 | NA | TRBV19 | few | CASKWSPNTEAFF | TGTGCCAGTAAGTGGAGCCCGAACACTGAAGCTTTCTTT
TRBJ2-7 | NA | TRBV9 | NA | CASSAQLNSYEQYF | TGTGCCAGCAGCGCCCAACTAAATTCCTACGAGCAGTACTTC
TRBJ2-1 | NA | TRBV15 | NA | CATSRDGGNSYNEQFF | TGTGCCACCAGCAGAGATGGGGGGAACTCCTACAATGAGCAGTTCTTC
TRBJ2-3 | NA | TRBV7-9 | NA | CASSLEQGTDTQYF | TGTGCCAGCAGCTTAGAACAGGGCACAGATACGCAGTATTTT
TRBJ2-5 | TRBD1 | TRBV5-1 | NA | CASSLGQGQETQYF | TGCGCCAGCAGCCTGGGACAGGGCCAAGAGACCCAGTACTTC
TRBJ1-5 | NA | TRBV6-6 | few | CASSFPSNQPQHF | TGTGCCAGCTCTTTTCCTAGCAATCAGCCCCAGCATTTT
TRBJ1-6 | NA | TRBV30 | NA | CAWSGTYRNSPLHF | TGTGCCTGGAGCGGAACATACAGGAATTCACCCCTCCACTTT
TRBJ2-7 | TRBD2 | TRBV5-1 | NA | CASSPSGAYEQYF | TGCGCCAGCAGCCCTAGCGGAGCCTACGAGCAGTACTTC
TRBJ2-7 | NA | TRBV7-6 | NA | CASSRGQFYEQYF | TGTGCCAGCAGCCGAGGACAGTTCTACGAGCAGTACTTC
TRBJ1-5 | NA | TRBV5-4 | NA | CASRSPLLTRSNQPQHF | TGTGCCAGCAGATCTCCCCTTCTAACGAGGAGCAATCAGCCCCAGCATTTT
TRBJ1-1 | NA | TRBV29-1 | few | CSVEPSRGNTEAFF | TGCAGCGTTGAACCCTCCCGCGGGAACACTGAAGCTTTCTTT
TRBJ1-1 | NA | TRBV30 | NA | CAWSNPRNTEAFF | TGTGCCTGGAGTAATCCCCGGAACACTGAAGCTTTCTTT
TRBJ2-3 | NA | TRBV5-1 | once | CASSLGLQGTDTQYF | TGCGCCAGCAGCTTGGGCCTCCAAGGGACAGATACGCAGTATTTT